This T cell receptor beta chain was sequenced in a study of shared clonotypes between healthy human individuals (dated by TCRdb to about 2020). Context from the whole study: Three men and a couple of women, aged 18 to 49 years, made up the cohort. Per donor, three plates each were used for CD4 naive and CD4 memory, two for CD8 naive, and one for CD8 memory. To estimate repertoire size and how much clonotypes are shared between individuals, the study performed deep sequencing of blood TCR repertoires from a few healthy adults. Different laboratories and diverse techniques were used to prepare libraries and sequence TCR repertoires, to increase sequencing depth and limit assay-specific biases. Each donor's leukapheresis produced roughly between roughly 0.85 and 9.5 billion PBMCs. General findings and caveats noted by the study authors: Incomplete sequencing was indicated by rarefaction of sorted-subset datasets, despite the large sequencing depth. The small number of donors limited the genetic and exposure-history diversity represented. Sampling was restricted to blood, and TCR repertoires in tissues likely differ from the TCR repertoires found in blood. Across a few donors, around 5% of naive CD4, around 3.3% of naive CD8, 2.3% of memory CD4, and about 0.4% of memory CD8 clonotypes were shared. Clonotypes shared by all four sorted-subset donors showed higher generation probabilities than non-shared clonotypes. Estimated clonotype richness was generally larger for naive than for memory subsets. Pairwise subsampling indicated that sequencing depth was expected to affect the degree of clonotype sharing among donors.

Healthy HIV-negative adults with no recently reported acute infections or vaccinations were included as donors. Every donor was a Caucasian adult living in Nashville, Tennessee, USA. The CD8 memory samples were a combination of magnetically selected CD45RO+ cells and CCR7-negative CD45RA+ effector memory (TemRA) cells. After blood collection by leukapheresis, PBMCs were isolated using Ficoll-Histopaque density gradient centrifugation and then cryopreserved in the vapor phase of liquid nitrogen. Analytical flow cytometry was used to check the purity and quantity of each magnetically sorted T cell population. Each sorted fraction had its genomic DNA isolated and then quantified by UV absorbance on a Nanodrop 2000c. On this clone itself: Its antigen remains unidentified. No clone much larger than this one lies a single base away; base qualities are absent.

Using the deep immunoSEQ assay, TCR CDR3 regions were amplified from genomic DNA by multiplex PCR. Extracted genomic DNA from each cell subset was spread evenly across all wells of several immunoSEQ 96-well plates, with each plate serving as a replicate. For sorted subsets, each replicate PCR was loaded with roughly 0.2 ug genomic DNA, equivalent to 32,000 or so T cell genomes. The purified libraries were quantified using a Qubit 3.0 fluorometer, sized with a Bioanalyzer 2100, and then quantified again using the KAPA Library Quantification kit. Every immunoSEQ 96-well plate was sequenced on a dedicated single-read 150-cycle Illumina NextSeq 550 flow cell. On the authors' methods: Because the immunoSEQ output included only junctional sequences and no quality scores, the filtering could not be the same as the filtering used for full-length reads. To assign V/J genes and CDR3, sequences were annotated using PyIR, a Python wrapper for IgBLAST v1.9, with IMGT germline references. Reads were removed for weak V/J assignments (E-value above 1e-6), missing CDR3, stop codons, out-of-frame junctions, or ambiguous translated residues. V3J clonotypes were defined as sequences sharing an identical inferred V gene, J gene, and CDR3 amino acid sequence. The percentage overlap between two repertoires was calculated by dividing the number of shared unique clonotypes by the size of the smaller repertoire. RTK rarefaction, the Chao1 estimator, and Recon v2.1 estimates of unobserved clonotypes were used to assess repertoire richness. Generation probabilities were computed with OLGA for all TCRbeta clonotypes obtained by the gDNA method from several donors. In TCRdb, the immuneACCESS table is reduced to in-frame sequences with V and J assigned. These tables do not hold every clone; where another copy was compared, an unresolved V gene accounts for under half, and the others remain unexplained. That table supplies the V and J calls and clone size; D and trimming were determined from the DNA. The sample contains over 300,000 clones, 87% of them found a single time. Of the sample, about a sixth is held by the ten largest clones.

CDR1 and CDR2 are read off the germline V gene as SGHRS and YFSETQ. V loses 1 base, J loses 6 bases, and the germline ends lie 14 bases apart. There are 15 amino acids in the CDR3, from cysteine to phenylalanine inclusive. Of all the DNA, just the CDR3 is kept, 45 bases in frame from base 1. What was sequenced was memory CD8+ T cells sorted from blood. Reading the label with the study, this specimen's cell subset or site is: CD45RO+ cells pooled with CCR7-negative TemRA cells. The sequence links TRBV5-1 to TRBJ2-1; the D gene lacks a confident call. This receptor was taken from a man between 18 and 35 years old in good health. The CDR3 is CASSLRSVSLNEQFF. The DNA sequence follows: TGCGCCAGCAGCTTGCGAAGCGTGTCTCTCAATGAGCAGTTCTTC.